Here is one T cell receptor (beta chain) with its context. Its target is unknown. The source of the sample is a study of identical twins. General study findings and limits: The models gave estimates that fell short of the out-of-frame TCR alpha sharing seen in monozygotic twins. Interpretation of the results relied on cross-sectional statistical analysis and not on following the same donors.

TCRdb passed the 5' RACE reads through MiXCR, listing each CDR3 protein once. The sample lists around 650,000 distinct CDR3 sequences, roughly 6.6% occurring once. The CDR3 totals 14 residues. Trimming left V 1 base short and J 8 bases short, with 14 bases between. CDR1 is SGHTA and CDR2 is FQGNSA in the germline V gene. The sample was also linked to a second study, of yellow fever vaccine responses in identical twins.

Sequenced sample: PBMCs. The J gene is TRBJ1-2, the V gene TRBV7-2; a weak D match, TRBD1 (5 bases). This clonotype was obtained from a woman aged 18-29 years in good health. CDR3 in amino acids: CASSLVGGLEGYTF. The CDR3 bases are TGTGCCAGCAGCTTAGTCGGGGGTTTAGAGGGCTACACCTTC.